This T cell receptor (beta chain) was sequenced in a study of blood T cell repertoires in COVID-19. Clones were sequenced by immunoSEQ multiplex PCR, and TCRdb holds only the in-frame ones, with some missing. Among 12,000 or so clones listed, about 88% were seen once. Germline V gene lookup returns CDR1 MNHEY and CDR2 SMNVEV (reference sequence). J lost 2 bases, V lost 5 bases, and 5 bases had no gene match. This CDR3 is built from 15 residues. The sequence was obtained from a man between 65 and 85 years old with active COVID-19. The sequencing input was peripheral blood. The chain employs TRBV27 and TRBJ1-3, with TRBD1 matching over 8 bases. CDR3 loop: CASSAAGGTGNTIYF. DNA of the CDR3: TGTGCCAGCAGTGCTGCAGGGGGCACTGGAAACACCATATATTTT.